Listed below are T cell receptor beta chains from one sample, sequenced in a study of monozygotic twins with inflammatory bowel disease. From the 5' RACE reads, TCRdb lists one entry per CDR3 protein and no DNA. The table counts about 330,000 distinct CDR3 sequences; around 2% lies in the top ten. The material sequenced was blood. These receptors were collected from a human donor with ulcerative colitis or Crohn's disease, or a healthy co-twin of an affected twin (not recorded which). CDR3s include the opening cysteine and the closing phenylalanine or tryptophan.

cdr3_aa j_call v_call
CAISVDSAGEQSF TRBJ2-1 TRBV10-3
CASSEGAGTDAPFF TRBJ2-1 TRBV6-1
CASSYPTSGGYNEQFF TRBJ2-1 TRBV6-5
CASSLVRLGTVMNTEAFF TRBJ1-1 TRBV5-1
CASSRDVSTGELFF TRBJ2-2 TRBV7-9
CATHGGRGNQPQHF TRBJ1-5 TRBV28
CRGEGPSSYNEQFF TRBJ2-1 TRBV20-1
CASSLEWGWEQYF TRBJ2-7 TRBV7-9
CSARGRALYEQYF TRBJ2-7 TRBV20-1
CASSFPINTEAFF TRBJ1-1 TRBV27
CASSPIAGGPDTQYF TRBJ2-3 TRBV5-1